What follows are 21 T cell receptor beta chains derived from one specimen sequenced in a study of shared clonotypes between healthy human individuals. Profiling relied on immunoSEQ multiplex PCR, and the TCRdb table lists in-frame clones only, not all of them. Among about 2.3 million clones, 85% to 95% were seen once, and the ten largest hold 0.37%. Material for sequencing was naive CD4+ T cells from PBMCs. Subset noted: CD45RA+ positively selected. These receptor sequences come from a young man in good health. Some clones in this sample may be carry-over from other donors' samples.

The V call is TRBV10-3, the J call TRBJ1-2; 8 bases match TRBD1. The CDR3 runs 14 residues. With 3 bases clipped from V and 3 bases from J, the junction kept 3 bases outside the gene matches. Germline CDR1 ENHRY, CDR2 SYGVKD. CDR3 amino acids: CAISEPGGDYGYTF. CDR3 sequence (DNA): TGTGCCATCAGTGAACCAGGGGGCGACTATGGCTACACCTTC.

The chain joins TRBV18 to TRBJ2-3, with D unclear. CDR1 is KGHSH and CDR2 is LQKENI in the germline V gene. With 2 bases removed from V and 2 bases from J, the gap between germline ends came to 17 bases. The CDR3 is 17 residues long. The CDR3 bases are TGTGCCAGCTCACCAGGAGCGAACCTCCCCCTCACAGATACGCAGTATTTT. It translates to CASSPGANLPLTDTQYF.

The chain joins TRBV19 to TRBJ1-2; D is unclear. This CDR3 region has 14 residues. V shed 7 bases and J shed 0 bases, with 12 bases lying between them. The V gene's germline CDR1 is LNHDA and CDR2 SQIVND (reference sequence). CDR3 coding DNA: TGTGCCAGTACACATTCAGCAGCTAACTATGGCTACACCTTC. Translating it yields CASTHSAANYGYTF.

The chain is built from TRBV18 and TRBJ1-5; perhaps TRBD1 as D (6 bases). V lost 5 bases, J lost 1 base, and 18 bases lay in between. The CDR3 consists of 17 residues. The germline gives CDR1 KGHSH, CDR2 LQKENI. The CDR3 spells CASSSLAGGGSNQPQHF. CDR3 bases: TGTGCCAGCTCATCCCTGGCGGGGGGCGGAAGCAATCAGCCCCAGCATTTT.

This clone was detected once. V usage is TRBV29-1 and J usage is TRBJ1-2; possibly TRBD1 for D (5 bases). This CDR3 has 13 amino acids. V was trimmed by 5 bases and J by 6 bases, leaving 16 bases between them. Germline V gene sequence: CDR1 SQVTM, CDR2 ANQGSEA. The CDR3 sequence: CSVLGHPWDGYTF. The DNA for the CDR3 is TGCAGCGTTCTCGGACACCCATGGGATGGCTACACCTTC.

The chain uses TRBV18 and TRBJ1-5, with unresolved D. V gave up 4 bases and J gave up 3 bases, with 16 bases separating them. The CDR3 consists of 16 residues. Germline CDR1 is KGHSH and CDR2 is LQKENI. CDR3 sequence reads: CASSLFQSQANQPQHF. CDR3 nucleotides: TGTGCCAGCTCACTCTTTCAGAGTCAGGCCAATCAGCCCCAGCATTTT.

The rearrangement links TRBV27 to TRBJ2-2; 13 bases agree with TRBD2. The V gene end was trimmed by 8 bases and the J gene end by 6 bases; junction bases not matched to a gene: 12. Germline V CDR1 and CDR2: MNHEY, SMNVEV (reference sequence). CDR3 size: 17 residues. CDR3 sequence: CASHHARGLAGAGELFF. Here the CDR3 DNA reads TGTGCCAGCCATCACGCCCGAGGACTAGCGGGAGCCGGGGAGCTGTTTTTT.

The chain is built from TRBV5-4 and TRBJ2-7; D possibly corresponds to TRBD1 (6 bases). Between the trimmed V and J ends, which lost 1 base and 4 bases, there was a span of 15 bases. The CDR3 covers 15 residues. The germline V gene has CDR1 SGHNT and CDR2 YYREEE (reference sequence). This CDR3 is CASSLWFQGRYEQYF. DNA of the CDR3: TGTGCCAGCAGCTTGTGGTTTCAGGGGAGATACGAGCAGTACTTC. Full variable domain (rest looked up from reference TRBV5-4 and TRBJ2-7): ETGVTQSPTHLIKTRGQQVTLRCSSQSGHNTVSWYQQALGQGPQFIFQYYREEENGRGNFPPRFSGLQFPNYSSELNVNALELDDSALYLCASSLWFQGRYEQYFGPGTRLTVT.

The sample holds a few counts of this clone. This CDR3 is also generated by other DNA sequences in the sample. The CDR3 spells CASSPTGNTEAFF. The DNA of the CDR3 is TGTGCCAGCAGTCCAACTGGGAACACTGAAGCTTTCTTT. V gene TRBV5-4 combines with J gene TRBJ1-1; no reliable D call. V was clipped by 5 bases and J by 1 base, with 9 bases between them. The germline V gene has CDR1 SGHNT and CDR2 YYREEE (reference sequence). The CDR3 is made up of 13 amino acids. The full variable domain, in which reference TRBV5-4 and TRBJ1-1 provide the parts outside the CDR3, is ETGVTQSPTHLIKTRGQQVTLRCSSQSGHNTVSWYQQALGQGPQFIFQYYREEENGRGNFPPRFSGLQFPNYSSELNVNALELDDSALYLCASSPTGNTEAFFGQGTRLTVV.

The chain employs TRBV6-5 and TRBJ2-2; D is unresolved. Germline V gene data show CDR1 as MNHEY and CDR2 as SVGAGI. V was clipped by 5 bases and J by 6 bases, with 7 bases between them. CDR3 length: 12 amino acids. As DNA, the CDR3 is TGTGCCAGCAGTCGTAAATCCGGGGAGCTGTTTTTT. Amino acid sequence: CASSRKSGELFF.

The genes are TRBV5-1 and TRBJ2-4, with D perhaps matching TRBD1 (6 bases). CDR1 and CDR2 from the germline V gene are SGHRS and YFSETQ. The ends were cut back, 0 bases at V and 0 bases at J, with 13 bases in the middle. The CDR3 covers 17 residues. CDR3 bases: TGCGCCAGCAGCTTGGTTGCAGGGGTACTAGCCAAAAACATTCAGTACTTC. This encodes CASSLVAGVLAKNIQYF. Full variable domain (outside the CDR3, taken from reference TRBV5-1 and TRBJ2-4): KAGVTQTPRYLIKTRGQQVTLSCSPISGHRSVSWYQQTPGQGLQFLFEYFSETQRNKGNFPGRFSGRQFSNSRSEMNVSTLELGDSALYLCASSLVAGVLAKNIQYFGAGTRLSVL.

The chain uses TRBV5-5 and TRBJ2-5; TRBD2 might be the D (5 bases). The CDR3 consists of 14 residues. CDR1 is SGHKS and CDR2 is YYEKEE in the germline V gene (reference sequence). The ends were cut back, 4 bases at V and 4 bases at J, with 14 bases in the middle. The CDR3 coding sequence is TGTGCCAGCAGCATACCTCTGAGGGCAGAGACCCAGTACTTC. Protein sequence: CASSIPLRAETQYF.

CDR3 sequence: CASSQWPSGYEQYF. The CDR3 nucleotides read TGTGCCAGCAGCCAATGGCCTAGCGGCTACGAGCAGTACTTC. The chain recombines TRBV7-2 with TRBJ2-7, with TRBD2 identical over 7 bases. After removal of 5 bases from V and 3 bases from J, the junction contained 7 bases not matched to a gene. Per germline, CDR1 SGHTA and CDR2 FQGNSA. The CDR3 covers 14 residues.

CDR3 in amino acids: CASSYRVLQETQYF. The CDR3 bases are TGTGCCAGTAGTTACAGAGTCCTCCAAGAGACCCAGTACTTC. The rearrangement links TRBV19 to TRBJ2-5, with no clear D. The CDR3 runs to 14 residues. CDR1 LNHDA and CDR2 SQIVND come from the germline V gene (reference sequence). The ends were cut back, 5 bases at V and 1 base at J, with 11 bases in the middle. Drawing the rest from reference TRBV19 and TRBJ2-5, the complete variable domain is DGGITQSPKYLFRKEGQNVTLSCEQNLNHDAMYWYRQDPGQGLRLIYYSQIVNDFQKGDIAEGYSVSREKKESFPLTVTSAQKNPTAFYLCASSYRVLQETQYFGPGTRLLVL.

This sequence joins TRBV7-7 and TRBJ2-2; D not certain. Germline V gene data show CDR1 as SSHAT and CDR2 as FNYEAQ (reference sequence). Trimming took off 8 bases at V and 2 bases at J, with 12 bases between the two ends. The length of the CDR3 is 14 residues. The CDR3 loop is CASVKAPNTGELFF. CDR3 in DNA: TGTGCCAGCGTAAAGGCCCCCAACACCGGGGAGCTGTTTTTT.

The chain is built from TRBV14 and TRBJ2-3, with D perhaps matching TRBD2 (6 bases). The ends were cut back, 0 bases at V and 0 bases at J, with 7 bases in the middle. The CDR3 totals 15 residues. Germline values: CDR1 SGHDN, CDR2 FVKESK. CDR3 protein: CASSQDGTSTDTQYF. The CDR3 nucleotides read TGTGCCAGCAGCCAAGATGGGACTAGCACAGATACGCAGTATTTT.

This clone was detected only once. The chain carries TRBV4-2 and TRBJ2-1; D could derive from TRBD1 or TRBD2 (6 bases each). V lost 2 bases and J lost 1, with 12 bases in between. The CDR3 spans 16 residues. Germline loops: CDR1 LGHNA, CDR2 YNFKEQ. In DNA, the CDR3 is TGTGCCAGCAGCCAACCCGGGGGCTTATCCTACAATGAGCAGTTCTTC. Protein sequence: CASSQPGGLSYNEQFF.

This clone appeared once. V gene TRBV9 combines with J gene TRBJ2-5, with TRBD2 matching over 7 bases. CDR1 and CDR2 from the germline V gene are SGDLS and YYNGEE. There are 15 residues in the CDR3. V was pared by 1 base and J by 2 bases, with 5 bases of the junction left unmatched. The chain's CDR3 is CASSVMGSGQETQYF. CDR3 DNA sequence: TGTGCCAGCAGCGTAATGGGTAGCGGGCAAGAGACCCAGTACTTC.

This clone occurred a few times. The V call is TRBV30, the J call TRBJ1-1, with D unresolved. Per the germline V gene, CDR1 is GTSNPN and CDR2 is SVGIG (reference sequence). The CDR3 has 15 residues. V lost 1 base, J lost 0 bases, and 12 bases lay in between. The DNA for the CDR3 is TGTGCCTGGAGTGGTTATTCCTTGGTGAACACTGAAGCTTTCTTT. Amino acids: CAWSGYSLVNTEAFF.

As to this clone: Within the sample, other DNA sequences also encode this same CDR3. V gene TRBV6-5 combines with J gene TRBJ2-7, with D possibly being TRBD2 (7 bases). The CDR3 runs 14 residues. Germline V gene sequence: CDR1 MNHEY, CDR2 SVGAGI. Trimming took off 0 bases at V and 3 bases at J, with 9 bases between the two ends. CDR3: CASSYSRGGYEQYF. The CDR3 DNA is TGTGCCAGCAGTTACTCGAGGGGGGGCTACGAGCAGTACTTC.

The V and J genes are TRBV7-8 and TRBJ1-2; tentatively, D is TRBD1 (5 bases). The CDR3 contains 14 residues. V was clipped by 4 bases and J by 4 bases, with 13 bases between them. From germline, CDR1 is SGHVS and CDR2 FQNEAQ. Here the CDR3 reads CASSSWGRIYGYTF. In nucleotides, the CDR3 is TGTGCCAGCAGCTCTTGGGGCAGGATCTATGGCTACACCTTC.